The subject of this entry is one T cell receptor beta chain. The antigen remains unidentified. Germline values: CDR1 SGHTA, CDR2 FQGNSA. This CDR3 has 13 amino acids. V trimming: 5 bases; J trimming: 8 bases; junction bases outside the gene matches: 8. The data are from a study of T-cell memory formation after mild COVID-19. Findings of the study overall: Contracting CD4+ clones were located mainly in CM and EM, and CD8+ clones in EMRA.

Using its own MiXCR run on the 5' RACE reads, TCRdb lists one record per CDR3 protein. The sample has about 310,000 distinct CDR3 sequences, approximately 20% seen once. Sequencing input: PBMCs or a T cell subset sorted from them (not recorded which). This TCR derives from a man younger than 30 who had mild COVID-19 (a few samples of this study predate the infection). Cell type and time point are not known. The chain is built from TRBV7-2 and TRBJ1-2, with 7 bases matching TRBD1. CDR3 DNA: TGTGCCAGCAGCACCCGGACAGGAGAAGGCTACACCTTC. Its protein product is CASSTRTGEGYTF.